This TCR beta chain was captured by sequencing in a study of blood T cell repertoires in COVID-19. Grouping used clinical history reported by participants in a survey and questionnaire. Donors in Cohort 3 who had recovered were those with two negative PCRs, healthcare professional clearance, or resolution of their symptoms. As originally analysed: Amplified reference gene primers provided the basis for estimating nucleated cell counts. Generated by immunoSEQ multiplex PCR, the TCRdb table keeps only in-frame clones and is missing some. V, J and clone size are those of that table, while D and trimming were read from the DNA. The sample holds more than 300,000 clones; about 88% are singletons and the top ten take approximately 1.2%. This CDR3 has 18 residues. V lost 2 bases to trimming and J lost 3 bases; unmatched junction nucleotides: 12. Germline lookup yields CDR1 SGHDT and CDR2 YYEEEE.

The V gene is TRBV5-6, the J gene TRBJ2-3; 10 nucleotides align to TRBD2. This TCR came from a woman in her late teens or twenties who had recovered from COVID-19. The specimen was PBMCs or T cells enriched from blood (not recorded which). This chain's CDR3 is CASSFTSGVLSVTDTQYF. The CDR3, as DNA: TGTGCCAGCAGCTTCACTAGCGGGGTTCTCAGTGTTACAGATACGCAGTATTTT. The complete variable domain, with remaining parts taken from reference TRBV5-6 and TRBJ2-3, reads DAGVTQSPTHLIKTRGQQVTLRCSPKSGHDTVSWYQQALGQGPQFIFQYYEEEERQRGNFPDRFSGHQFPNYSSELNVNALLLGDSALYLCASSFTSGVLSVTDTQYFGPGTRLTVL.